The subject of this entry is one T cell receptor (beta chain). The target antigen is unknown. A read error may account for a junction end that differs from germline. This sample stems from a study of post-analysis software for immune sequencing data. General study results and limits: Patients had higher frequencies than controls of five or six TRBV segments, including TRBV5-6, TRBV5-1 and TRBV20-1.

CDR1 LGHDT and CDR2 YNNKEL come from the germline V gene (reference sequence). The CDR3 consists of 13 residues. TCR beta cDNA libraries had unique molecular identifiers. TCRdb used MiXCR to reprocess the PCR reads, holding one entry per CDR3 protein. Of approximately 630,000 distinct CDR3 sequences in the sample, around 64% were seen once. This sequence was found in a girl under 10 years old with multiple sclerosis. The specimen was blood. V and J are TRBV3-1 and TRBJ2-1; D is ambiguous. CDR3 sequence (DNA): TGTGCCAGCAGCGGCGGTCTACTTAATGAGCCGTTCTTC. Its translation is CASSGGLLNEPFF.